This TCR beta chain was observed in a study of OX40 agonist ivuxolimab in advanced cancers. Clones were read by immunoSEQ multiplex PCR, and TCRdb kept only the in-frame ones, dropping some. Of about 81,000 clones in the sample, roughly 80% were seen once. This CDR3 is built from 13 residues. Trimming removed 7 bases at V and 2 bases at J, with 11 bases between. Looked up from germline, CDR1 is SNHLY and CDR2 is FYNNEI. The source was CD4+ or CD8+ T cells sorted from blood, collected in a trial of the OX40 agonist ivuxolimab. This chain joins TRBV2 and TRBJ2-5, with D perhaps given as TRBD1 or TRBD2 (6 bases each). The sequence was obtained from an adult with an advanced solid tumor such as melanoma, head and neck, liver or kidney cancer. The CDR3 protein is CASNRGEQETQYF. The CDR3 DNA sequence: TGTGCCAGCAATAGGGGGGAGCAAGAGACCCAGTACTTC.